One sample yielded the 29 T cell receptor beta chains listed below, sequenced in a study of cytomegalovirus exposure and HLA in healthy donors (dated by TCRdb to 2015 to 2018). Receptor amplification or capture employed the immunoSEQ multiplex PCR assay. A mixture of 60 forward primers for TCR Vbeta segments and 13 reverse primers for TCR Jbeta segments was used in the multiplex PCR. TCRdb provides this immuneACCESS table in a form limited to in-frame rearrangements. Some clones are lacking; in checked studies, under half of them reflect an unresolved V gene, and why the rest are absent is not known. The sample data list just under 95,000 clones, and 81% of these were observed just once. Of the sample, roughly 1.2% is held by the ten largest clones. The sample comprised PBMCs. These receptors all stem from a girl between 2 and 10 years old in good health and CMV-seropositive.

The rearrangement joins TRBV13 to TRBJ1-2; 10 bases are a match to TRBD1. CDR3 length: 16 residues. Trimming removed 2 bases from V and 3 bases from J; junction bases left unmatched: 6. Germline V gives CDR1 PRHDT, CDR2 FYEKMQ (reference sequence). This chain's CDR3 is CASSLSLGQGHYGYTF. The CDR3 nucleotides are TGTGCCAGCAGCTTAAGTTTGGGACAGGGGCACTATGGCTACACCTTC.

The table lists this clone with a few counts. V and J are TRBV4-3 and TRBJ1-5; D ambiguous. Trimming pared 1 base from V and 3 bases from J, leaving 10 bases between. There are 15 residues in the CDR3. Looked up from germline, CDR1 is LGHNA and CDR2 is YSLEER. The CDR3 spells CASSQGAANNQPQHF. The CDR3 DNA sequence: TGCGCCAGCAGCCAAGGGGCAGCCAACAATCAGCCCCAGCATTTT.

CDR3 protein: CASSSPTGDSMNTEAFF. The CDR3 region has the DNA TGTGCCAGCAGCTCCCCGACAGGGGATAGCATGAACACTGAAGCTTTCTTT. This chain uses TRBV11-2 with TRBJ1-1, with TRBD1 identical over 8 bases. The germline V gene encodes CDR1 SGHAT and CDR2 FQNNGV. The CDR3 contains 17 residues. V shed 4 bases, J shed 0 bases, and the junction held 10 bases outside the gene matches.

V and J are TRBV10-3 and TRBJ1-5; D perhaps matches TRBD1 (6 bases). The CDR3 consists of 15 residues. Germline assignment: CDR1 ENHRY and CDR2 SYGVKD. V was clipped by 6 bases and J by 1 base, with 13 bases between them. The chain's CDR3 is CAISTGKESNQPQHF. CDR3 DNA sequence: TGTGCCATCAGCACAGGGAAGGAGAGCAATCAGCCCCAGCATTTT.

This chain uses TRBV6-6 with TRBJ2-7; 7 nucleotides align to TRBD1. Germline CDR1 reads MNHNY; CDR2 reads SVGAGI (reference sequence). The V and J ends lost 9 bases and 0 bases, in that order; junction bases with no gene match: 5. This CDR3 has 13 amino acids. The CDR3 loop is CASLDRSSYEQYF. CDR3 in DNA: TGTGCCAGTCTGGACAGGAGCTCCTACGAGCAGTACTTC.

A single count supports this clone. The chain uses TRBV4-1 and TRBJ1-1; unclear D gene. CDR3 length: 14 residues. CDR1 is MGHRA, CDR2 YSYEKL, per germline. V was pared by 3 bases and J by 5 bases, with 13 bases between. The CDR3 is CASSHFPGGTEAFF. The CDR3 DNA follows: TGCGCCAGCAGCCATTTTCCCGGCGGGACTGAAGCTTTCTTT.

CDR3 sequence: CASSEELAGETQYF. The CDR3 coding sequence is TGTGCCAGCAGTGAGGAACTGGCCGGGGAGACCCAGTACTTC. The chain uses TRBV25-1 and TRBJ2-5; D uncertain. The CDR3 sequence is 14 residues long. Per the germline V gene, CDR1 is MGHDK and CDR2 is SYGVNS. Trimming pared 3 bases from V and 5 bases from J, leaving 13 bases between.

A few counts support this clone. The gene calls are TRBV5-4 and TRBJ1-2; D is possibly TRBD1 (5 bases). This CDR3 comprises 18 residues. Germline V CDR1 and CDR2: SGHNT, YYREEE (reference sequence). Deletions cut 4 bases from V and 0 bases from J, with 22 bases between. The CDR3 loop reads CASSPKTGDRSSNYGYTF. CDR3 sequence (DNA): TGTGCCAGCAGCCCCAAAACAGGCGACCGGAGCTCTAACTATGGCTACACCTTC.

This chain uses TRBV4-2 with TRBJ2-7; 9 nucleotides agree with TRBD1. Germline V gene sequence: CDR1 LGHNA, CDR2 YNFKEQ. Germline trimming cut 0 bases from V and 3 bases from J; bases unmatched to any gene: 6. The CDR3 length is 16 residues. The CDR3: CASSQDLGQGGYEQYF. As DNA, the CDR3 is TGTGCCAGCAGCCAAGATTTGGGACAGGGAGGCTACGAGCAGTACTTC.

Written as DNA, the CDR3 is TGTGCCAGCAGCCTCACAGCCGGGACAGTTAACTATGGCTACACCTTC. It is translated as CASSLTAGTVNYGYTF. The chain is built from TRBV9 and TRBJ1-2, with 7 bases lining up with TRBD1. This CDR3 is 16 amino acids long. Unmatched junction bases numbered 10, after V lost 4 bases and J lost 1 base. Germline V gene sequence: CDR1 SGDLS, CDR2 YYNGEE.

The genes are TRBV6-5 and TRBJ1-1; D gene unclear. CDR1 is MNHEY and CDR2 is SVGAGI in the germline V gene. Trimming took off 0 bases at V and 6 bases at J, with 17 bases between the two ends. The CDR3 extends over 16 amino acids. In DNA, the CDR3 is TGTGCCAGCAGTTACTCGATTCCGGGGAAGGGTGCTGAAGCTTTCTTT. Translation: CASSYSIPGKGAEAFF.

The chain joins TRBV5-1 to TRBJ2-1, with 11 nucleotides matching TRBD2. Per the germline V gene, CDR1 is SGHRS and CDR2 is YFSETQ. Trimming took 2 bases from V and 4 from J; bases not matched to a gene: 5. The CDR3 has 16 residues. CDR3 region: CASSFEGLADYNEQFF. The CDR3 DNA reads TGCGCCAGCAGCTTTGAGGGACTAGCGGATTACAATGAGCAGTTCTTC.

The genes are TRBV29-1 and TRBJ2-6; 8 bases line up with TRBD1. The CDR3 runs 13 residues. The V and J ends lost 6 bases and 2 bases, in that order; junction bases with no gene match: 0. Germline V CDR1 and CDR2: SQVTM, ANQGSEA. Here the CDR3 DNA reads TGCAGCGTGGGACAGGCTGGGGCCAACGTCCTGACTTTC. Translating it yields CSVGQAGANVLTF.

The chain links TRBV5-6 to TRBJ2-7; 8 positions agree with TRBD1. The CDR3 spans 14 residues. V lost 4 bases to trimming and J lost 4 bases; unmatched junction nucleotides: 7. Germline V lookup: CDR1 SGHDT, CDR2 YYEEEE. CDR3 residues: CASSPGTGSYEQYF. CDR3 coding DNA: TGTGCCAGCAGCCCAGGGACAGGTTCGTACGAGCAGTACTTC.

The chain links TRBV6-1 to TRBJ2-7; weak D call: TRBD2 (5 bases). Germline V gene data show CDR1 as MNHNS and CDR2 as SASEGT. Trimming cost V 8 bases and J 3 bases, with 5 bases left between them. This CDR3 comprises 10 residues. CDR3 sequence (DNA): TGTGCCAGCGACTACTACGAGCAGTACTTC. It translates to CASDYYEQYF.

This chain links TRBV29-1 with TRBJ1-2, with 10 bases identical to TRBD1. CDR1 and CDR2 from the germline V gene are SQVTM and ANQGSEA. The ends lost 6 bases at V and 8 bases at J; junction bases unmatched: 15. This CDR3 contains 15 residues. The CDR3 spells CSVERPGQGSSGYTF. The CDR3 DNA reads TGCAGCGTGGAGCGGCCGGGACAGGGGTCTTCCGGCTACACCTTC.

This chain joins TRBV6-6 and TRBJ2-3, with unresolved D. V was shortened by 2 bases and J by 0 bases, with 9 bases between the two germline ends. The CDR3 runs to 15 residues. The germline CDR1 and CDR2 sequences are MNHNY and SVGAGI (reference sequence). The CDR3 bases are TGTGCCAGCAGTTACCCCCGGGTGAGCACAGATACGCAGTATTTT. Translating it yields CASSYPRVSTDTQYF.

The chain is built from TRBV25-1 and TRBJ2-1, with D perhaps TRBD1 (6 bases). The CDR3 loop spans 16 amino acids. Trimming left V 1 base short and J 6 bases short, with 16 bases between. CDR1 MGHDK and CDR2 SYGVNS come from the germline V gene. CDR3 sequence (DNA): TGTGCCAGCAGTGAATCCGGGACAAGCGGACGCAATGAGCAGTTCTTC. Translated, it gives CASSESGTSGRNEQFF.

The CDR3 loop is CASSLGSGSRHEQFF. As DNA, the CDR3 is TGTGCCAGCAGTTTGGGTAGCGGGAGTCGTCATGAGCAGTTCTTC. V and J are TRBV28 and TRBJ2-1; 9 nucleotides line up with TRBD2. After removal of 3 bases from V and 8 bases from J, the junction contained 8 bases not matched to a gene. Germline V lookup: CDR1 MDHEN, CDR2 SYDVKM. The CDR3 spans 15 residues.

The CDR3 is CATSRDWEGDYGYTF. The CDR3 DNA reads as TGTGCCACCAGCAGAGATTGGGAGGGCGACTATGGCTACACCTTC. J is TRBJ1-2 and V is TRBV15; the D is unclear. Germline-derived CDR1 and CDR2 are LNHNV and YYDKDF (reference sequence). The CDR3 covers 15 residues. Trimming left V 0 bases short and J 3 bases short, with 11 bases between.

The CDR3 coding sequence is TGTGCCAGCTCACCAAGCCCCGTGTACACTGAAGCTTTCTTT. The encoded protein is CASSPSPVYTEAFF. The chain has TRBV18 and TRBJ1-1; D unclear. CDR3 length equals 14 residues. Germline CDR1 is KGHSH and CDR2 is LQKENI. Trimming removed 2 bases at V and 3 bases at J, with 10 bases between.

The V call is TRBV28, the J call TRBJ1-3; 9 bases line up with TRBD1. This CDR3 spans 14 amino acids. CDR1 and CDR2 from the germline V gene are MDHEN and SYDVKM. The junction had 6 bases not matched to a gene; V was cut back by 7 bases and J by 5 bases. CDR3 sequence (DNA): TGTGCCAGCATACCGACAGGGGGAAGAAACACCATATATTTT. It encodes CASIPTGGRNTIYF.

This chain joins TRBV15 and TRBJ1-1; possibly TRBD1 for D (5 bases). The germline V gene has CDR1 LNHNV and CDR2 YYDKDF (reference sequence). V was trimmed by 4 bases and J by 11 bases, leaving 17 bases between them. This CDR3 has 13 amino acids. CDR3 nucleotide sequence: TGTGCCACCAGCAACCCCACGGACAAGAGGGCTTTCTTT. It is translated as CATSNPTDKRAFF.

The rearrangement joins TRBV2 to TRBJ1-1; no firm D call. The CDR3 consists of 14 residues. V was pared by 6 bases and J by 1 base, with 12 bases between. Germline loops: CDR1 SNHLY, CDR2 FYNNEI. The CDR3 region is CASSQSTGNTEAFF. Here the CDR3 DNA reads TGTGCCAGCAGCCAAAGTACGGGGAACACTGAAGCTTTCTTT.

V is TRBV5-1 and J is TRBJ1-1, with D unclear. Per the germline V gene, CDR1 is SGHRS and CDR2 is YFSETQ. This CDR3 has 14 amino acids. Trimming pared 0 bases from V and 1 base from J, leaving 7 bases between. The CDR3 reads CASSLGQANTEAFF. The CDR3 DNA reads TGCGCCAGCAGCTTGGGACAAGCGAACACTGAAGCTTTCTTT. The full variable domain, completed using reference TRBV5-1 and TRBJ1-1, is KAGVTQTPRYLIKTRGQQVTLSCSPISGHRSVSWYQQTPGQGLQFLFEYFSETQRNKGNFPGRFSGRQFSNSRSEMNVSTLELGDSALYLCASSLGQANTEAFFGQGTRLTVV.

This clone occurred a few times. DNA for the CDR3: TGTGCCAGCAGTGAGAGGGCGGGAGGGGTCACAGATACGCAGTATTTT. Translated: CASSERAGGVTDTQYF. The chain links TRBV4-2 to TRBJ2-3; 9 bases map to TRBD2. The V and J ends lost 6 bases and 2 bases, in that order; junction bases with no gene match: 9. The CDR3 is 16 residues long. Germline values: CDR1 LGHNA, CDR2 YNFKEQ.

A note on this clone: Distinct nucleotide sequences in the sample also encode this CDR3. The CDR3 protein is CASSIAGYSNQPQHF. The CDR3 coding sequence is TGTGCCAGTAGTATAGCGGGGTATAGCAATCAGCCCCAGCATTTT. This rearrangement joins TRBV19 to TRBJ1-5; no reliable D call. The CDR3 is made up of 15 amino acids. Per the germline V gene, CDR1 is LNHDA and CDR2 is SQIVND (reference sequence). V was shortened by 1 base and J by 0 bases, with 7 bases between the two germline ends.

The V gene is TRBV7-9, the J gene TRBJ1-1, with a tentative D call TRBD1 (5 bases). The germline gives CDR1 SEHNR, CDR2 FQNEAQ (reference sequence). V lost 5 bases, J lost 11 bases, and 15 bases lay in between. CDR3 length: 12 amino acids. The chain's CDR3 is CASSQWGVEAFF. The DNA for the CDR3 is TGTGCCAGCAGCCAGTGGGGGGTGGAGGCTTTCTTT.

The chain couples TRBV28 to TRBJ1-5; 9 bases line up with TRBD1. CDR3 length: 17 amino acids. V trimming: 3 bases; J trimming: 2 bases; junction bases outside the gene matches: 8. The germline CDR1 and CDR2 sequences are MDHEN and SYDVKM. The CDR3 nucleotides are TGTGCCAGCAGTTTCCCCGGACAGGGGATGGGCAATCAGCCCCAGCATTTT. Protein product: CASSFPGQGMGNQPQHF.